What follows are 27 T cell receptor beta chains derived from one specimen sequenced in a study of cytomegalovirus exposure and HLA in healthy donors. The PCR used 60 Vbeta and 13 Jbeta primers. The method was immunoSEQ multiplex PCR; TCRdb's version includes in-frame clones alone and lacks a portion of them. There are around 150,000 clones in the sample; 77% occur only once, and around 2.5% lies in the top ten. Sequencing used PBMCs. The receptors come from a woman aged 40 to 50 in good health and CMV-seropositive.

This chain links TRBV11-2 with TRBJ1-1; D call uncertain. The CDR3 is made up of 11 amino acids. Germline V gene sequence: CDR1 SGHAT, CDR2 FQNNGV. V was cut by 2 bases and J by 7 bases, with 5 bases left in between. In DNA, the CDR3 is TGTGCCAGCAGCTTACAGGTTGAAGCTTTCTTT. Translated, it gives CASSLQVEAFF.

The CDR3 nucleotides read TGTGCCAGCAGCTTAGCGGGGGGGAGCACAGATACGCAGTATTTT. As protein: CASSLAGGSTDTQYF. This chain connects TRBV7-6 to TRBJ2-3; TRBD2 matches 7 bases. This CDR3 is 15 amino acids long. V lost 0 bases and J lost 0; bases outside the gene matches: 0. The V gene's germline CDR1 is SGHVS and CDR2 FNYEAQ.

The genes are TRBV9 and TRBJ2-2; 11 bases line up with TRBD2. The germline CDR1 and CDR2 sequences are SGDLS and YYNGEE. The length of the CDR3 is 18 residues. V trimming: 0 bases; J trimming: 4 bases; junction bases outside the gene matches: 8. The CDR3 coding sequence is TGTGCCAGCAGCGTAGGAGGTAGCGGGAGGGTAGTCACCGGGGAGCTGTTTTTT. Its protein product is CASSVGGSGRVVTGELFF.

The CDR3 here is CASSAKSYGYTF. The CDR3 region has the DNA TGTGCCAGCAGCGCGAAAAGCTATGGCTACACCTTC. J is TRBJ1-2 and V is TRBV5-6; no definite D call. This CDR3 is built from 12 residues. Trimming pared 4 bases from V and 4 bases from J, leaving 8 bases between. The germline CDR1 and CDR2 sequences are SGHDT and YYEEEE.

The chain joins TRBV6-5 to TRBJ2-7, with D maybe TRBD2 (5 bases). From germline, CDR1 is MNHEY and CDR2 SVGAGI. The V and J ends lost 6 bases and 2 bases respectively, with 17 bases between them. The CDR3 has 15 amino acids. CDR3 sequence reads: CASSLSSPGTYEQYF. The CDR3 nucleotides are TGTGCCAGCAGCCTATCTTCGCCGGGAACCTACGAGCAGTACTTC.

This chain links TRBV7-8 with TRBJ1-3, with 8 bases aligning to TRBD1. From germline, CDR1 is SGHVS and CDR2 FQNEAQ. This CDR3 contains 18 residues. V was clipped by 3 bases and J by 0 bases; unmatched bases: 10. The CDR3, as DNA: TGTGCCAGCAGCTTGGCCAGCAGGGGGCAAAGCTCTGGAAACACCATATATTTT. It is translated as CASSLASRGQSSGNTIYF.

This rearrangement joins TRBV5-4 to TRBJ2-2; TRBD1 matches at 7 bases. J gave up 3 bases and V 0 bases, and 2 bases lay outside the gene matches. The length of the CDR3 is 15 residues. Germline-derived CDR1 and CDR2 are SGHNT and YYREEE (reference sequence). The DNA of the CDR3 is TGTGCCAGCAGCTTGGCCGGGACAGACACCGGGGAGCTGTTTTTT. The encoded protein is CASSLAGTDTGELFF.

V is TRBV19 and J is TRBJ2-1; TRBD1 agrees at 9 bases. Germline CDR1 LNHDA, CDR2 SQIVND (reference sequence). The junction had 13 bases not matched to a gene; V was cut back by 5 bases and J by 5 bases. This CDR3 is built from 17 residues. CDR3 bases: TGTGCCAGTAGTTCCCCACCCGGGACAGGGCGAGACAATGAGCAGTTCTTC. Its protein is CASSSPPGTGRDNEQFF.

The chain joins TRBV27 to TRBJ2-1, with TRBD2 as a possible D gene (7 bases). Trimming took off 3 bases at V and 8 bases at J, with 29 bases between the two ends. The CDR3 is made up of 19 amino acids. Per germline, CDR1 MNHEY and CDR2 SMNVEV (reference sequence). The CDR3 spells CASSFRVLDTGGAGHEQFF. The CDR3 DNA is TGTGCCAGCAGTTTTAGGGTTCTAGATACGGGGGGCGCGGGTCATGAGCAGTTCTTC.

The J gene is TRBJ2-3, the V gene TRBV18, with D possibly being TRBD1 (6 bases). The V gene lost 3 bases and the J gene lost 5 bases, with 9 bases spanning the gap. Germline V CDR1 and CDR2: KGHSH, LQKENI. The CDR3 totals 13 residues. CDR3 sequence: CASSPNREDTQYF. The CDR3 DNA reads TGTGCCAGCTCACCGAACAGGGAAGATACGCAGTATTTT.

This chain connects TRBV5-6 to TRBJ2-1; D might be TRBD2 (5 bases). The germline V and J ends were trimmed by 4 bases and 0 bases, with 11 bases remaining between them. The germline gives CDR1 SGHDT, CDR2 YYEEEE. CDR3 length equals 15 residues. In nucleotides, the CDR3 is TGTGCCAGCAGCGTTACTAGAAACTCCTACAATGAGCAGTTCTTC. Amino acid sequence: CASSVTRNSYNEQFF.

This sequence joins TRBV28 and TRBJ1-5, with TRBD1 as a possible D gene (5 bases). Trimming pared 4 bases from V and 2 bases from J, leaving 18 bases between. CDR3 length equals 17 residues. Germline lookup yields CDR1 MDHEN and CDR2 SYDVKM. The CDR3 coding sequence is TGTGCCAGCAGTTCCCCAGGGTTAAGAACTCGCAATCAGCCCCAGCATTTT. As protein: CASSSPGLRTRNQPQHF.

The rearrangement uses TRBV5-1 and TRBJ1-5; the match to TRBD1 covers 12 bases. Germline CDR1 SGHRS, CDR2 YFSETQ. CDR3 length equals 16 residues. Unmatched junction bases numbered 7, after V lost 4 bases and J lost 5 bases. CDR3 DNA: TGCGCCAGCAGCCCGGAGGGGACAGGGGGCTATCAGCCCCAGCATTTT. Protein: CASSPEGTGGYQPQHF.

This sequence joins TRBV6-5 and TRBJ1-2; D is unresolved. Germline V gene data show CDR1 as MNHEY and CDR2 as SVGAGI. There are 13 residues in the CDR3. Trimming took 6 bases from V and 6 from J, leaving 14 bases between them. The CDR3: CASRRSSADGYTF. CDR3 in DNA: TGTGCCAGCAGGCGCTCCTCGGCGGATGGCTACACCTTC.

The gene calls are TRBV19 and TRBJ2-3, with 11 bases that match TRBD1. The CDR3 covers 14 residues. Germline V gene data show CDR1 as LNHDA and CDR2 as SQIVND (reference sequence). V shed 11 bases, J shed 5 bases, and the junction held 9 bases outside the gene matches. For the CDR3, the DNA is TGTGCCTCCTCGGACAGGGGGCGTTTAGATACGCAGTATTTT. Translation: CASSDRGRLDTQYF.

The rearrangement joins TRBV19 to TRBJ2-6, with 9 nucleotides matching TRBD1. The J segment lost 6 bases and the V segment lost 5 bases, leaving 8 bases of the junction unmatched. Germline CDR1 LNHDA, CDR2 SQIVND (reference sequence). This CDR3 has 16 amino acids. The CDR3: CASSPGDRALANVLTF. The CDR3 coding sequence is TGTGCCAGTAGTCCAGGGGACAGGGCCCTGGCCAACGTCCTGACTTTC.

The sample holds a few counts of this clone. This rearrangement joins TRBV5-4 to TRBJ2-5; 9 nucleotides align to TRBD2. The germline V gene has CDR1 SGHNT and CDR2 YYREEE (reference sequence). The CDR3 runs 15 residues. Germline trimming cut 7 bases from V and 5 bases from J; bases unmatched to any gene: 12. The CDR3 spells CASRPGLAGRETQYF. CDR3 DNA: TGTGCCAGCCGCCCGGGGCTAGCGGGGAGGGAGACCCAGTACTTC.

V and J are TRBV5-1 and TRBJ1-2; 9 nucleotides agree with TRBD1. CDR1 is SGHRS and CDR2 is YFSETQ in the germline V gene. With 4 bases clipped from V and 8 bases from J, the junction kept 12 bases outside the gene matches. The CDR3 runs to 15 residues. This chain's CDR3 is CASSREDRGAIGYTF. The CDR3 coding sequence is TGCGCCAGCAGCCGGGAGGACAGGGGAGCTATAGGCTACACCTTC.

CDR3 sequence reads: CASSSTGDTGELFF. The CDR3, as DNA: TGTGCCAGCAGCTCCACAGGGGATACCGGGGAGCTGTTTTTT. This sequence joins TRBV6-6 and TRBJ2-2, with TRBD1 matching over 7 bases. Germline loops: CDR1 MNHNY, CDR2 SVGAGI (reference sequence). CDR3 length: 14 residues. J gave up 5 bases and V 6 bases, and 6 bases lay outside the gene matches.

This clone was recorded only once. The chain recombines TRBV5-6 with TRBJ1-3; D gene uncertain. Trimming removed 0 bases from V and 4 bases from J, with 14 bases in between. CDR1 and CDR2 (germline): SGHDT, YYEEEE. The CDR3 totals 16 residues. CDR3 sequence reads: CASSLAAGFSGNTIYF. In DNA form, the CDR3 reads TGTGCCAGCAGCTTGGCCGCAGGTTTCTCCGGAAACACCATATATTTT.

The genes are TRBV11-2 and TRBJ2-7; possibly TRBD2 for D (6 bases). V shed 7 bases and J shed 5 bases, with 18 bases lying between them. The CDR3 is 14 amino acids. CDR1 is SGHAT and CDR2 is FQNNGV in the germline V gene. CDR3 sequence: CASTLVEGGDEQYF. CDR3 DNA sequence: TGTGCCAGCACCTTGGTGGAGGGTGGCGACGAGCAGTACTTC.

The chain links TRBV18 to TRBJ1-5; 7 nucleotides line up with TRBD1. CDR3 length: 15 residues. Germline V gene lookup returns CDR1 KGHSH and CDR2 LQKENI. The trim removed 6 bases at V and 5 bases at J, leaving 10 bases unmatched. In DNA, the CDR3 is TGTGCCAGCTCCCCGGGACAGCCCCGGGATCAGCCCCAGCATTTT. Protein sequence: CASSPGQPRDQPQHF.

This chain joins TRBV6-1 and TRBJ1-2; 9 bases agree with TRBD1. In germline, CDR1 is MNHNS, CDR2 SASEGT. With 4 bases clipped from V and 6 bases from J, the junction kept 3 bases outside the gene matches. The CDR3 has 13 residues. The CDR3 DNA reads TGTGCCAGCAGTGTCCGGGACAGGGATGGCTACACCTTC. Residues: CASSVRDRDGYTF.

This chain links TRBV28 with TRBJ1-4; D is perhaps TRBD1 (6 bases). Deletions cut 4 bases from V and 4 bases from J, with 13 bases between. Germline V gene lookup returns CDR1 MDHEN and CDR2 SYDVKM. The CDR3 contains 15 residues. Written as DNA, the CDR3 is TGTGCCAGCAGTTCCCACGGGACAAGTAATGAAAAACTGTTTTTT. It encodes CASSSHGTSNEKLFF.

V and J are TRBV27 and TRBJ1-5, with 7 bases identical to TRBD1. Germline trimming cut 0 bases from V and 3 bases from J; bases unmatched to any gene: 2. The CDR3 has 15 amino acids. CDR1 and CDR2 from the germline V gene are MNHEY and SMNVEV (reference sequence). The CDR3 reads CASSLSQGINQPQHF. CDR3 nucleotide sequence: TGTGCCAGCAGTTTATCACAGGGGATCAATCAGCCCCAGCATTTT.

The V call is TRBV7-6, the J call TRBJ1-2; 10 bases are shared with TRBD1. V trimming: 5 bases; J trimming: 0 bases; junction bases outside the gene matches: 6. Germline V CDR1 and CDR2: SGHVS, FNYEAQ. This CDR3 is 16 amino acids long. In nucleotides, the CDR3 is TGTGCCAGCAGCCCCGGGACAGGGGATTCTAACTATGGCTACACCTTC. It is translated as CASSPGTGDSNYGYTF.

This sequence joins TRBV28 and TRBJ2-7; 7 bases fit TRBD2. CDR1 MDHEN and CDR2 SYDVKM come from the germline V gene. CDR3 length: 15 residues. V shed 6 bases, J shed 2 bases, and the junction held 10 bases outside the gene matches. The CDR3 bases are TGTGCCAGCAGCTCCGACGACGGGGGGACCTACGAGCAGTACTTC. Translation gives CASSSDDGGTYEQYF.